This T cell receptor (beta chain) was observed in a study of cytomegalovirus exposure and HLA in healthy donors. Study-level background: Genetic ancestry analysis placed approximately 78% of the 410 or so donors that were genotyped in the Caucasian-associated cluster.

Turning to this clone: No antigen is known for it.

PCR employed 60 Vbeta and 13 Jbeta primers. TCRdb keeps only in-frame clones here, not all; method: immunoSEQ multiplex PCR. The sample lists approximately 300,000 clones; approximately 85% were seen once. This CDR3 is 15 amino acids long. V was trimmed by 7 bases and J by 4 bases, leaving 16 bases between them. CDR1 and CDR2 from the germline V gene are LNHDA and SQIVND (reference sequence). Broader study findings: In vitro data verified a few CMV-associated chains as specific for CMV antigens.

The TCR originated in a woman in her thirties or forties in good health and CMV-seropositive. Sequences were obtained from PBMCs. This rearrangement joins TRBV19 to TRBJ2-2, with D perhaps TRBD1 (6 bases). The DNA of the CDR3 is TGTGCCAGTAACCTGAGACAGGAGACCACCGGGGAGCTGTTTTTT. This codes for CASNLRQETTGELFF.